This entry concerns a single TCR beta chain. Its antigen remains undetermined. Base qualities are not provided; no much larger clone lies one nucleotide away. For sequencing of the TCRbeta CDR3 region, genomic DNA was extracted from the sorted cells. The immunoSEQ Assay was used for sequencing of TCRbeta CDR3 regions. As stored in TCRdb, this immuneACCESS dataset retains in-frame rearrangements with V and J assigned. A fraction of the clones does not appear; measured against another copy, unresolved V genes explain less than half of the discrepancy, and the remainder lacks a known reason. The sample contains 74,000 or so clones, around 86% of them found a single time. Roughly 2% of the sample is held by the ten biggest clonotypes. The trial excluded patients who had a history of autoimmune disease or were on systemic immunosuppression. Peripheral blood for TCR sequencing was drawn from every dose cohort at baseline, at cycle 4 day 1 and at cycle 7 day 1. Samples were obtained from an open-label, multicenter, first-in-human phase I dose-escalation trial of ivuxolimab. Adults with locally advanced or metastatic melanoma, renal cell, hepatocellular, or head and neck squamous cell carcinoma were enrolled in the trial. CD4+ and CD8+ T cells were sorted separately from peripheral blood before TCR sequencing.

The CDR3 runs 13 residues from the cysteine to the phenylalanine. Of the read, only the CDR3 DNA is kept; its 39 bases are in frame from base 1. Via the germline V gene, CDR1 is SGDLS and CDR2 YYNGEE. The junction shows trimming of 1 base on V and 0 bases on J, plus 4 bases between the germline ends. This entry belongs to a study of OX40 agonist ivuxolimab in advanced cancers. Looking at the study overall: The costimulatory receptor OX40 (CD134) was targeted by ivuxolimab, a fully human IgG2 agonistic monoclonal antibody. Intravenous ivuxolimab was administered to patients every 2 weeks at six dose levels: 0.01, 0.1, 0.3, 1.5, 3 and 10 mg/kg. Among the roughly 52 dose-escalation patients, around 20 had hepatocellular carcinoma, 15 or so melanoma, 9 renal cell carcinoma and 9 head and neck cancer. The dose-escalation cohort was about 83% male with a mean age of about 65 years, ranging from roughly 23 to 85. Patients were allowed to have had prior anti-PD-1, anti-PD-L1 or anti-CTLA-4 therapy, and approximately 40% of the dose-escalation patients had been treated with checkpoint inhibitors. Partial responses occurred in three dose-escalation patients: two with cutaneous melanoma and one with hepatocellular carcinoma. The point of sequencing TCRbeta in the periphery was to test whether ivuxolimab changed TCR sequence diversity and drove clonal T-cell expansion. The paper covers the monotherapy dose-escalation part of the phase I ivuxolimab trial, which included N of about 51 patients. What the research found in general, with its limitations: The antigen specificity of the peripheral T cells that underwent clonal expansion was not determined. Low levels of normalized T-cell clonal expansion were also seen in some patients who did not respond. After ivuxolimab, more expanded clones were found on average in CD8+ T cells than in CD4+ T cells. In the 0.1-3.0 mg/kg groups, partial responders were among the patients with the lowest normalized peripheral clonal expansion, particularly in CD8+ T cells. Clonal expansion of both CD4+ and CD8+ blood T cells was observed from baseline to week 6 at doses 0.1 to 3.0 mg/kg.

In this chain, TRBV9 is recombined with TRBJ1-1; no D segment can be confidently identified. The material sequenced was CD4+ or CD8+ T cells sorted from blood, taken in a trial of the OX40 agonist ivuxolimab. This receptor was obtained from an adult with an advanced solid tumor such as melanoma, head and neck, liver or kidney cancer. The CDR3 protein is CASSVKLNTEAFF. The DNA reads as follows: TGTGCCAGCAGCGTAAAGTTGAACACTGAAGCTTTCTTT. The full variable domain, completed from the reference TRBV9 and TRBJ1-1 proteins outside the CDR3, reads DSGVTQTPKHLITATGQRVTLRCSPRSGDLSVYWYQQSLDQGLQFLIQYYNGEERAKGNILERFSAQQFPDLHSELNLSSLELGDSALYFCASSVKLNTEAFFGQGTRLTVV.